This T cell receptor beta chain originates from a study of OX40 agonist ivuxolimab in advanced cancers. Study context: Six ivuxolimab dose levels, 0.01 to 10 mg/kg, were given intravenously every 2 weeks. Males comprised 75% to 90% of the group, whose mean age was about 62 years (range 23 to 79). Study observations and caveats: Averaging showed that CD8+ T cells had more expanded clones than CD4+ did.

Of note for this clone: Its specificity is not known. The junction does not match germline at one end; this may be a read error.

TCRdb keeps only in-frame clones here, not all; method: immunoSEQ multiplex PCR. The table shows tens of thousands of clones, with around 93% occurring only once. Germline V lookup: CDR1 SSHAT, CDR2 FNYEAQ (reference sequence). The CDR3 length is 16 residues. The chain carries TRBV7-7 and TRBJ2-2; 11 bases are a match to TRBD2. Sequencing was performed on CD4+ or CD8+ T cells sorted from blood, taken in a trial of the OX40 agonist ivuxolimab. This TCR was sampled from an adult with an advanced solid tumor such as melanoma, head and neck, liver or kidney cancer. The CDR3 DNA reads as TGTGCTAGCAGCTTAACTAGCGGGAGTCTGACCGGGGAGCTGTTTTTT. Translating gives CASSLTSGSLTGELFF.